This T cell receptor (beta chain) was profiled in a study of cytomegalovirus exposure and HLA in healthy donors. Study-wide points: Analyzed later, most CMV-associated TCR beta chains appeared HLA-restricted. A later analysis linked a missense DCLRE1C variant to TCR beta V- and J-gene trimming.

Germline CDR1 LNHDA, CDR2 SQIVND (reference sequence). The CDR3 is made up of 18 amino acids. The ends lost 3 bases at V and 9 bases at J; junction bases unmatched: 18. 60 Vbeta and 13 Jbeta primers were used in PCR. The repertoire was sequenced with immunoSEQ multiplex PCR; TCRdb's copy has only in-frame clones and lacks some. The table records approximately 22,000 clones, approximately 80% of them present only once. In nominal health when sampled, donors likely had unrecorded immune exposures nonetheless. Notes on this clone: The antigen is not known.

The clonotype was recovered from a man aged 60 to 69 in good health and CMV-seronegative. Sequenced sample: PBMCs. This chain uses TRBV19 with TRBJ2-2; TRBD1 matches 8 bases. The CDR3: CASSMHTGGTYPGRELFF. CDR3 in DNA: TGTGCCAGTAGTATGCACACAGGGGGGACGTACCCTGGGCGGGAGCTGTTTTTT.